Presented here are 6 T cell receptor beta chains from one specimen sequenced in a study of regulatory T cells in long-lasting Graves disease. Time point here: newly diagnosed GD, antithyroid drugs for less than 3 months. The TCR library was prepared using RNA isolated from PBMCs. Assembly of TCR beta libraries relied on iRepertoire HTBI primers together with Arm-PCR of CDR3 regions. TCRdb called the multiplex PCR reads again in MiXCR, with one record for every CDR3 protein. The table includes a few hundred thousand distinct CDR3 sequences, 13% detected once. These data were also reused for a study on T cells in Graves' hyperthyroidism and ophthalmopathy.

The specimen was peripheral blood mononuclear cells (PBMCs), collected at new diagnosis, from a patient treated with antithyroid drugs. These receptors were obtained from a man in his thirties or forties with Graves disease.

The rearrangement links TRBV5-5 to TRBJ1-5, with a weak D call TRBD1 (5 bases). CDR3 length: 17 residues. Trimming left V 1 base short and J 0 bases short, with 14 bases between. CDR1 SGHKS and CDR2 YYEKEE come from the germline V gene (reference sequence). Here the CDR3 reads CASSLLGGVYSNQPQHF. The CDR3 DNA is TGTGCCAGCAGCTTGCTGGGGGGTGTGTATAGCAATCAGCCCCAGCATTTT.

This clonotype was detected many times. The rearrangement links TRBV27 to TRBJ2-7, with D hard to call. Trimming took off 3 bases at V and 0 bases at J, with 6 bases between the two ends. This CDR3 has 13 amino acids. The germline V gene encodes CDR1 MNHEY and CDR2 SMNVEV (reference sequence). CDR3 coding DNA: TGTGCCAGCAGTTTCGGTCGCTCCTACGAGCAGTACTTC. Its protein is CASSFGRSYEQYF.

The chain couples TRBV6-5 to TRBJ1-1, with D possibly TRBD1 on 5 matching bases. This CDR3 has 14 amino acids. Germline CDR1 and CDR2: MNHEY and SVGAGI. The V end was cut by 4 bases, the J end by 1 base, with 10 bases between. The DNA for the CDR3 is TGTGCCAGCAGTTCAGGGAGGGCGAACACTGAAGCTTTCTTT. Translation: CASSSGRANTEAFF.

This clonotype was seen at least ten times. This CDR3 reads CASSLSGGVGETQYF. The CDR3 DNA sequence: TGTGCCAGCAGCCTCTCTGGGGGGGTTGGAGAGACCCAGTACTTC. The genes are TRBV7-8 and TRBJ2-5; TRBD2 aligns across 7 bases. This CDR3 is built from 15 residues. CDR1 and CDR2 from the germline V gene are SGHVS and FQNEAQ. Trimming took 5 bases from V and 4 from J; bases not matched to a gene: 10.

Concerning this clonotype itself: A much larger clone lies one base from this, so it may be a read error. The chain has TRBV27 and TRBJ1-1, with no clear D. The CDR3 consists of 15 residues. The germline V gene encodes CDR1 MNHEY and CDR2 SMNVEV (reference sequence). The germline V and J ends were trimmed by 3 bases and 3 bases, with 14 bases remaining between them. The CDR3 sequence: CASSFFAGSDTEAFF. The CDR3 DNA reads TGTGCCAGCAGTTTTTTTGCGGGGTCGGACACTGAAGCTTTCTTT.

This clonotype has more than one count but fewer than ten. Likely a read error: the CDR3 ends without its conserved phenylalanine or tryptophan. V and J are TRBV12-3 or TRBV12-4 and TRBJ2-3, with a tentative D call TRBD2 (5 bases). The CDR3 is 13 amino acids. V was trimmed by 8 bases and J by 8 bases, leaving 17 bases between them. CDR3 in DNA: TGTGCCAGCGAGGAAGCGGCCCGGGGTACGCAGTATCTT. Amino acids: CASEEAARGTQYL.